The 17 T cell receptor beta chains below were found in one sample sequenced in a study of regulatory T cells in long-lasting Graves disease. Assembly of TCR beta libraries relied on iRepertoire HTBI primers together with Arm-PCR of CDR3 regions. TCRdb used MiXCR to reprocess the multiplex PCR reads, holding one entry per CDR3 protein. The table includes 550,000 or so distinct CDR3 sequences, around 11% detected once. The time point is: newly diagnosed GD, antithyroid drugs for less than 3 months. The TCR library was made from RNA extracted from PBMCs. Another study also made use of these data, one on T cells in Graves' hyperthyroidism and ophthalmopathy.

The source was peripheral blood mononuclear cells (PBMCs), collected at new diagnosis, from a patient treated with antithyroid drugs. Source of these receptors: a woman younger than 45 with Graves disease.

V gene TRBV5-6 combines with J gene TRBJ1-2; a weak D match, TRBD1 (5 bases). V was cut by 3 bases and J by 0 bases, with 21 bases left in between. Germline V gene data show CDR1 as SGHDT and CDR2 as YYEEEE. The CDR3 length is 18 residues. In nucleotides, the CDR3 is TGTGCCAGCAGCTCAGAATACCTACAGGTTTTGCCTAACTATGGCTACACCTTC. It codes for CASSSEYLQVLPNYGYTF.

The V call is TRBV5-1, the J call TRBJ2-7; 12 bases fit TRBD1. V lost 4 bases, J lost 5 bases, and 7 bases stayed unmatched. The V gene's germline CDR1 is SGHRS and CDR2 YFSETQ. The CDR3 length is 15 residues. CDR3 loop: CASSAAGQGANEQYV. CDR3 sequence (DNA): TGCGCCAGCAGCGCAGCGGGACAGGGGGCGAACGAGCAGTACGTC.

The chain uses TRBV7-8 and TRBJ1-5; tentative D call: TRBD1 (5 bases). The CDR3 has 16 residues. V lost 5 bases, J lost 0 bases, and 14 bases lay in between. Germline V gives CDR1 SGHVS, CDR2 FQNEAQ. The CDR3 is CASSPSTRDSNQPQHF. CDR3 coding DNA: TGTGCCAGCAGCCCATCAACCAGGGATAGCAATCAGCCCCAGCATTTT.

The CDR3 DNA reads as TGTGCCAGCAGCTTGTGGCGGCGGACAGTAACCTACGAGCAGTACTTC. Amino acids: CASSLWRRTVTYEQYF. This rearrangement joins TRBV5-5 to TRBJ2-7; a possible D gene is TRBD1 (6 bases). Trimming shortened V by 1 base and J by 2 bases, and 16 bases separated the two germline ends. CDR1 and CDR2 from the germline V gene are SGHKS and YYEKEE (reference sequence). CDR3 length equals 16 residues. The full variable domain, in which reference TRBV5-5 and TRBJ2-7 provide the parts outside the CDR3, is DAGVTQSPTHLIKTRGQQVTLRCSPISGHKSVSWYQQVLGQGPQFIFQYYEKEERGRGNFPDRFSARQFPNYSSELNVNALLLGDSALYLCASSLWRRTVTYEQYFGPGTRLTVT.

This clonotype has at least ten counts. The CDR3 DNA reads TGTGCCAGCAGCGAGTGGGGGGCCGTCCCTCGCGAGCAGTACTTC. It encodes CASSEWGAVPREQYF. The chain links TRBV11-2 to TRBJ2-7, with D perhaps given as TRBD1 or TRBD2 (6 bases each). V was clipped by 5 bases and J by 6 bases, with 20 bases between them. Germline lookup yields CDR1 SGHAT and CDR2 FQNNGV. The CDR3 consists of 15 residues.

This sequence joins TRBV7-8 and TRBJ2-7; 8 bases fit TRBD2. V gave up 5 bases and J gave up 0 bases; unmatched junction bases: 6. Germline CDR1 reads SGHVS; CDR2 reads FQNEAQ. The CDR3 has 15 amino acids. For the CDR3, the DNA is TGTGCCAGCAGCCCCCGGGAGGGGTACTCCTACGAGCAGTACTTC. It translates to CASSPREGYSYEQYF.

In its sample, this clonotype was seen a few times. The V call is TRBV4-1, the J call TRBJ2-1; D is unresolved. This CDR3 is 13 amino acids long. V lost 2 bases, J lost 7 bases, and 9 bases lay in between. Germline V gene data show CDR1 as MGHRA and CDR2 as YSYEKL. CDR3 DNA sequence: TGCGCCAGCAGCCAAATCACTGAAAATGAGCAGTTCTTC. This gives the protein CASSQITENEQFF.

The J gene is TRBJ2-1, the V gene TRBV4-1; D tentatively fits TRBD1 or TRBD2 (6 bases each). The CDR3 spans 16 residues. Trimming shortened V by 4 bases and J by 4 bases, and 17 bases separated the two germline ends. Germline V gene lookup returns CDR1 MGHRA and CDR2 YSYEKL. The CDR3 loop is CASSRVGGSKYNEQFF. The CDR3 DNA follows: TGCGCCAGCAGCCGAGTAGGGGGGAGTAAGTACAATGAGCAGTTCTTC.

This clonotype has a count of ten or more. V is TRBV2 and J is TRBJ2-5; 8 bases line up with TRBD2. Germline CDR1 is SNHLY and CDR2 is FYNNEI. This CDR3 contains 15 residues. V was clipped by 5 bases and J by 2 bases; unmatched bases: 7. The CDR3 DNA follows: TGTGCCAGCAGTAATCTAGCGGGTAGACAAGAGACCCAGTACTTC. Translation gives CASSNLAGRQETQYF.

Notes on this clonotype: A far larger clone is a single base away, which makes a read error likely. The V gene is TRBV9, the J gene TRBJ2-7; 15 bases are a match to TRBD2. In germline, CDR1 is SGDLS, CDR2 YYNGEE. The V gene end was trimmed by 4 bases and the J gene end by 7 bases; junction bases not matched to a gene: 9. The CDR3 totals 16 residues. The CDR3 DNA sequence: TGTGCCAGCAGCCACGGACTAGCGGGAGGGCGCAATGAGCAGTACTTC. This encodes CASSHGLAGGRNEQYF.

This clonotype was recorded at least ten times. The chain has TRBV12-3 or TRBV12-4 and TRBJ2-3; weak D call: TRBD1 (5 bases). CDR3 size: 16 residues. Trimming left V 3 bases short and J 4 bases short, with 17 bases between. Here the CDR3 DNA reads TGTGCCAGCAGTTTGTTAGTCAAGTGGGGCCCAGATACGCAGTATTTT. Residues: CASSLLVKWGPDTQYF.

This clonotype was detected a few times. The V call is TRBV7-3, the J call TRBJ2-3; a possible D gene is TRBD2 (5 bases). This CDR3 comprises 13 residues. The germline gives CDR1 SGHTA, CDR2 FQGTGA. V was shortened by 5 bases and J by 6 bases, with 12 bases between the two germline ends. The chain's CDR3 is CASSVGTGDTQYF. The CDR3 nucleotides are TGTGCCAGCAGCGTGGGAACGGGGGATACGCAGTATTTT.

The chain joins TRBV2 to TRBJ2-1; 14 positions agree with TRBD2. CDR1 SNHLY and CDR2 FYNNEI come from the germline V gene. The J segment lost 0 bases and the V segment lost 6 bases, leaving 7 bases of the junction unmatched. The CDR3 loop spans 18 amino acids. The CDR3 coding sequence is TGTGCCAGCAGGAAAACCGGGACTAGCGGGAGCTCCTACAATGAGCAGTTCTTC. Translating gives CASRKTGTSGSSYNEQFF. Full variable domain (remainder filled in from reference TRBV2 and TRBJ2-1): EPEVTQTPSHQVTQMGQEVILRCVPISNHLYFYWYRQILGQKVEFLVSFYNNEISEKSEIFDDQFSVERPDGSNFTLKIRSTKLEDSAMYFCASRKTGTSGSSYNEQFFGPGTRLTVL.

The table lists this clonotype with many counts. The J gene is TRBJ1-2, the V gene TRBV3-1; TRBD1 matches 9 bases. The germline CDR1 and CDR2 sequences are LGHDT and YNNKEL (reference sequence). Trimming took 5 bases from V and 4 from J; bases not matched to a gene: 5. This CDR3 is 14 amino acids long. CDR3 protein: CASSLGQGTYGYTF. For the CDR3, the DNA is TGTGCCAGCAGCTTGGGACAGGGCACCTATGGCTACACCTTC.

A word on this clonotype: A single base is all that separates this from a far larger clone, so a read error is likely. The CDR3 ends on some other residue instead of the conserved phenylalanine or tryptophan, so this is likely a read error. The rearrangement joins TRBV6-2 or TRBV6-3 to TRBJ1-2; D gene ambiguous. Germline CDR1 reads MNHEY; CDR2 reads SVGEGT. The CDR3 is 16 residues long. V lost 0 bases and J lost 2, with 13 bases in between. The CDR3 sequence: CASSYSSSLVNYGYTL. The CDR3 DNA is TGTGCCAGCAGTTACTCGAGTAGTTTAGTAAACTATGGCTACACCCTC.

About this clonotype: A much larger clone differs by one base, so this may be a read error. The chain uses TRBV7-3 and TRBJ2-6; D unclear. Germline V lookup: CDR1 SGHTA, CDR2 FQGTGA. V lost 3 bases, J lost 0 bases, and 9 bases lay in between. The CDR3 has 16 residues. Written as DNA, the CDR3 is TGTGCCAGCAGCTTGACTCCCTGCTCTGGGGCCAACGTCCTGACTTTC. Encoded protein: CASSLTPCSGANVLTF.

There are many counts of this clonotype. The gene calls are TRBV28 and TRBJ2-1; 7 positions agree with TRBD1. The CDR3 runs 15 residues. With 1 base clipped from V and 1 base from J, the junction kept 1 base outside the gene matches. Germline-derived CDR1 and CDR2 are MDHEN and SYDVKM. CDR3 sequence: CASSLSQGSYNEQFF. CDR3 sequence (DNA): TGTGCCAGCAGTTTATCACAGGGGTCCTACAATGAGCAGTTCTTC.